This T cell receptor (beta chain) was sequenced in a study of siplizumab effects on memory and regulatory T cells. Study conclusions and caveats: Contribution to the alloresponse seemed major for naive T cells, which also seemed more diverse than memory cells. Confirmation was lacking for the suppressive function of proliferating Tregs derived from siplizumab cultures.

Using a few donor pairs, the authors sequenced unstimulated naive, memory, effector memory and TEMRA subsets. The repertoire was sequenced with immunoSEQ multiplex PCR; TCRdb's copy has only in-frame clones and lacks some. The sample has around 65,000 clones, 79% seen once. The count of this clone is one. The target antigen is unknown. The CDR3 is 14 residues long. V was shortened by 4 bases and J by 0 bases, with 9 bases between the two germline ends. Sequences were obtained from memory CD4+ T cells sorted from blood. The receptor comes from a human donor in good health. This sequence joins TRBV23-1 and TRBJ2-5, with D perhaps matching TRBD2 (6 bases). TRBV23-1 is designated an ORF whose function remains uncertain. CDR3 amino acids: CASSRREYQETQYF. As DNA, the CDR3 is TGCGCCAGCAGTCGCCGGGAGTACCAAGAGACCCAGTACTTC.